This entry lists 18 T cell receptor beta chains sequenced from one sample in a study of blood T cells in healthy people across ages. The use of a sample-barcoded 5' primer and a J-beta primer mix characterized a second PCR of about 7 to 12 cycles. TCRdb reprocessed the 5' RACE reads via MiXCR and lists one record per CDR3 protein. The table lists 1.5 million or so distinct CDR3 sequences, 42% of them singletons. The sample comprised blood. The receptors were gathered from a woman aged 18-29 years in good health.

The J gene is TRBJ2-3, the V gene TRBV28, with D possibly matching TRBD2 (6 bases). The CDR3 loop spans 15 amino acids. CDR1 and CDR2 from the germline V gene are MDHEN and SYDVKM. V lost 5 bases and J lost 2, with 14 bases in between. As DNA, the CDR3 is TGTGCCAGCAGTCAAACCGGGACTCTCACAGATACGCAGTATTTT. This gives the protein CASSQTGTLTDTQYF.

The rearrangement uses TRBV7-2 and TRBJ2-1; D gene uncertain. CDR1 is SGHTA, CDR2 FQGNSA, per germline. This CDR3 has 13 amino acids. Trimming removed 11 bases from V and 6 bases from J, with 17 bases in between. The CDR3 sequence: CACNNFVSNEQFF. The DNA for the CDR3 is TGTGCCTGCAACAATTTTGTGTCCAATGAGCAGTTCTTC.

The V and J genes are TRBV7-2 and TRBJ2-1, with D perhaps being TRBD1 or TRBD2 (6 bases each). The J call is in doubt because the DNA end fits TRBJ2-7 better. Germline V gene lookup returns CDR1 SGHTA and CDR2 FQGNSA. The length of the CDR3 is 15 residues. The CDR3 loop is CASSLRGDSYNEQYF. CDR3 sequence (DNA): TGTGCCAGCAGCTTAAGGGGGGACTCCTACAATGAGCAGTACTTC.

The rearrangement links TRBV27 to TRBJ2-3; 11 positions agree with TRBD2. CDR3 length equals 15 residues. Germline V gene sequence: CDR1 MNHEY, CDR2 SMNVEV (reference sequence). Losses at the gene ends were 8 bases for V and 5 bases for J; bases not matched to a gene: 9. Here the CDR3 DNA reads TGTGCCAGCTTACGACTAGCGGGGAAGGTAGATACGCAGTATTTT. As protein: CASLRLAGKVDTQYF.

This clonotype appeared many times. The chain employs TRBV30 and TRBJ1-2; D call uncertain. V was clipped by 4 bases and J by 8 bases, with 17 bases between them. This CDR3 contains 13 residues. Germline lookup yields CDR1 GTSNPN and CDR2 SVGIG (reference sequence). The CDR3 DNA is TGTGCCTGGACCCGTCGGGCGGCTGAGGGCTACACCTTC. This gives the protein CAWTRRAAEGYTF.

The chain carries TRBV24-1 and TRBJ1-1, with D uncertain. This CDR3 comprises 13 residues. Trimming pared 9 bases from V and 1 base from J, leaving 11 bases between. Germline CDR1 is KGHDR and CDR2 is SFDVKD. In DNA form, the CDR3 reads TGTGCCACCGAAAGACGGACGAACACTGAAGCTTTCTTT. This sequence encodes CATERRTNTEAFF.

This chain connects TRBV12-3 or TRBV12-4 to TRBJ1-6, with a weak D call TRBD1 (5 bases). The CDR3 contains 16 residues. V was trimmed by 7 bases and J by 7 bases, leaving 20 bases between them. The CDR3 protein is CASTLNGAFANSPLHF. CDR3 DNA: TGTGCCAGCACCCTGAATGGGGCCTTCGCGAATTCACCCCTCCACTTT.

V and J are TRBV13 and TRBJ2-3; tentatively, D is TRBD2 (6 bases). Germline V lookup: CDR1 PRHDT, CDR2 FYEKMQ (reference sequence). Trimming cost V 2 bases and J 4 bases, with 22 bases left between them. The CDR3 length is 18 residues. The CDR3 bases are TGTGCCAGCAGCTTAATCGCGGGGCGTTCCTTTAGGGCAGATACGCAGTATTTT. Protein product: CASSLIAGRSFRADTQYF.

This rearrangement joins TRBV20-1 to TRBJ1-2; D unclear. V dropped 6 bases and J dropped 7 bases, with 21 bases sitting between them. The CDR3 is 14 amino acids. Germline CDR1 and CDR2: DFQATT and SNEGSKA (reference sequence). DNA for the CDR3: TGCAGTGCGTGGGGTCCCGCGGAACTATTTGGCTACACCTTC. It encodes CSAWGPAELFGYTF.

This clonotype came up a few times. The rearrangement uses TRBV6-2 or TRBV6-3 and TRBJ2-3; D perhaps matches TRBD2 (6 bases). Germline CDR1 and CDR2: MNHEY and SVGEGT. The CDR3 is 14 residues long. V was cut by 5 bases and J by 4 bases, with 13 bases left in between. The CDR3 sequence is CASSPRLGADTQYF. The CDR3 region has the DNA TGTGCCAGCAGTCCCCGACTAGGAGCAGATACGCAGTATTTT.

The chain carries TRBV12-3 or TRBV12-4 and TRBJ1-2; TRBD1 is a possible D gene (5 bases). V lost 8 bases, J lost 5 bases, and 18 bases lay in between. CDR3 length equals 14 residues. The CDR3: CASGPRQGVYGYTF. The CDR3 coding sequence is TGTGCCAGCGGTCCCAGGCAGGGAGTTTATGGCTACACCTTC.

This clonotype has a handful of counts. The chain joins TRBV20-1 to TRBJ2-5; maybe TRBD2 (6 bases). The V end lost 6 bases, the J end lost 5 bases, and 25 bases lay between the germline ends. The germline gives CDR1 DFQATT, CDR2 SNEGSKA (reference sequence). The CDR3 spans 16 residues. CDR3 sequence reads: CSAGVGGVASFETQYF. CDR3 sequence (DNA): TGCAGTGCCGGCGTAGGAGGGGTAGCGAGTTTCGAGACCCAGTACTTC.

This clonotype was counted only a few times. This chain joins TRBV10-3 and TRBJ2-1; 9 positions agree with TRBD2. V shed 7 bases, J shed 0 bases, and the junction held 7 bases outside the gene matches. CDR1 is ENHRY and CDR2 is SYGVKD in the germline V gene. This CDR3 has 16 amino acids. CDR3 bases: TGTGCCATCAAGGGGAATAGCGGGAGCTCCTACAATGAGCAGTTCTTC. This codes for CAIKGNSGSSYNEQFF.

This clonotype has only one observation. The V gene is TRBV29-1, the J gene TRBJ1-2; tentatively, D is TRBD1 (5 bases). V was cut by 7 bases and J by 6 bases, with 12 bases left in between. This CDR3 is built from 11 residues. Looked up from germline, CDR1 is SQVTM and CDR2 is ANQGSEA. CDR3 nucleotide sequence: TGCAGCGCCAGGGCGACCAATGGCTACACCTTC. Protein: CSARATNGYTF.

This clonotype has just a few counts. The rearrangement uses TRBV4-3 and TRBJ2-6, with 9 bases lining up with TRBD1. This CDR3 is built from 19 residues. Germline CDR1 is LGHNA and CDR2 is YSLEER. V trimming: 4 bases; J trimming: 0 bases; junction bases outside the gene matches: 10. In DNA, the CDR3 is TGCGCCAGCAGCCCCAACCAGGGACAGGGTCTCTCTGGGGCCAACGTCCTGACTTTC. Its protein product is CASSPNQGQGLSGANVLTF.

The V call is TRBV15, the J call TRBJ2-5; 10 bases are shared with TRBD2. Germline V CDR1 and CDR2: LNHNV, YYDKDF (reference sequence). This CDR3 spans 14 amino acids. After removal of 3 bases from V and 4 bases from J, the junction contained 2 bases not matched to a gene. The CDR3 sequence is CATSSGTSAETQYF. Written as DNA, the CDR3 is TGTGCCACCAGCAGTGGGACTAGCGCAGAGACCCAGTACTTC.

The rearrangement uses TRBV6-2 or TRBV6-3 and TRBJ1-4, with D hard to call. The germline CDR1 and CDR2 sequences are MNHEY and SVGEGT. The CDR3 contains 16 residues. V lost 4 bases to trimming and J lost 7 bases, with 19 bases between them. The CDR3 spells CASSSFRASNREKLFF. DNA for the CDR3: TGTGCCAGCAGTTCCTTCCGGGCTTCTAACCGTGAAAAACTGTTTTTT.

The V and J genes are TRBV20-1 and TRBJ2-3, with D perhaps assigned TRBD1 or TRBD2 (6 bases each). Trimming shortened V by 5 bases and J by 4 bases, and 16 bases separated the two germline ends. Germline V gene data show CDR1 as DFQATT and CDR2 as SNEGSKA (reference sequence). The CDR3 consists of 14 residues. The CDR3 spells CSAGGLAMADTQYF. The CDR3 DNA sequence: TGCAGTGCTGGGGGGCTAGCTATGGCAGATACGCAGTATTTT.